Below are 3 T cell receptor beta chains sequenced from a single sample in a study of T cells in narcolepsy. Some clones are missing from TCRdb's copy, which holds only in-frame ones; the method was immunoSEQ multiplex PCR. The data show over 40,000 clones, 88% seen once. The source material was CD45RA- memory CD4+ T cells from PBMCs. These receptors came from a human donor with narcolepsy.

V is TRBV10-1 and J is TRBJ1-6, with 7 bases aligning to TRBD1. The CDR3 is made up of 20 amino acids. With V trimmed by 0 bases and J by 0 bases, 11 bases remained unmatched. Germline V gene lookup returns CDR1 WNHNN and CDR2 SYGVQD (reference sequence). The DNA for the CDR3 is TGCGCCAGCAGTGAGTCGGATCCGGGACAGCGACCCTCCTATAATTCACCCCTCCACTTT. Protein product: CASSESDPGQRPSYNSPLHF.

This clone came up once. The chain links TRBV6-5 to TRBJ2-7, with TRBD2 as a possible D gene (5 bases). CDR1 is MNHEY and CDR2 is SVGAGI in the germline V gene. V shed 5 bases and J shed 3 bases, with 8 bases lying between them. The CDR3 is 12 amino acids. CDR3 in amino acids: CASSPGIYEQYF. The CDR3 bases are TGTGCCAGCAGTCCCGGGATCTACGAGCAGTACTTC.

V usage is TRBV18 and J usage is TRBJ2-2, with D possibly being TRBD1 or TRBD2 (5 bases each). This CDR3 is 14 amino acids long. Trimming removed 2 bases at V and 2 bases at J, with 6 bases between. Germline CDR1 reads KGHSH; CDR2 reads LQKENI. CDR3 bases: TGTGCCAGCTCACCAAGGGACAACACCGGGGAGCTGTTTTTT. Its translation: CASSPRDNTGELFF.